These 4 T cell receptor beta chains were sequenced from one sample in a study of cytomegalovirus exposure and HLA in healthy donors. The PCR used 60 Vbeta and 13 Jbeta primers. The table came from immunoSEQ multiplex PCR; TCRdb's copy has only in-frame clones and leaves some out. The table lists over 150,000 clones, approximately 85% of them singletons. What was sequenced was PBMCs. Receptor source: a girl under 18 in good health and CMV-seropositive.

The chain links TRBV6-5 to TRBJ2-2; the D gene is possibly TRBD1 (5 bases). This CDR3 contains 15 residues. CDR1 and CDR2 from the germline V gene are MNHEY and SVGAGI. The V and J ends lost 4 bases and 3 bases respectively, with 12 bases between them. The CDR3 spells CASSSGRVDTGELFF. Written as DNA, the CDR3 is TGTGCCAGCAGTTCAGGCAGGGTTGACACCGGGGAGCTGTTTTTT.

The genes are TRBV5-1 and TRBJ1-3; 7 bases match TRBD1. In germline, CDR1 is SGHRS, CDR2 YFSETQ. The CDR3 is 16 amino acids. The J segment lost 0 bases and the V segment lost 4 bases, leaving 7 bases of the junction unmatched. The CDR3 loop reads CASSPEGAYSGNTIYF. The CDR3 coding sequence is TGCGCCAGCAGCCCCGAGGGGGCCTACTCTGGAAACACCATATATTTT.

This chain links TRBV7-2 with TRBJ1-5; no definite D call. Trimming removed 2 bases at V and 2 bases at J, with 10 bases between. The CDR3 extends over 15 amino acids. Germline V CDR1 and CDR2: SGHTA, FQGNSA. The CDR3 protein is CASSLSSQGNQPQHF. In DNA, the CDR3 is TGTGCCAGCAGCTTAAGTTCGCAGGGCAATCAGCCCCAGCATTTT.

The CDR3 region is CASSQDEIMGQNSAFF. DNA of the CDR3: TGCGCCAGCAGCCAAGATGAAATAATGGGACAGAACTCGGCTTTCTTT. The chain couples TRBV4-1 to TRBJ1-1, with TRBD1 identical over 7 bases. CDR1 and CDR2 from the germline V gene are MGHRA and YSYEKL. The CDR3 sequence is 16 residues long. V gave up 0 bases and J gave up 11 bases; unmatched junction bases: 15.